This T cell receptor beta chain stems from a study of OX40 agonist ivuxolimab in advanced cancers. Study background: Under the entry rules, prior anti-PD-1, anti-PD-L1 or anti-CTLA-4 therapy was allowed, and approximately 36% had some.

Any history of autoimmune disease or systemic immunosuppression disqualified patients. Assay: immunoSEQ multiplex PCR; the TCRdb copy retains only in-frame clones and omits some. The data hold approximately 68,000 clones, with approximately 81% observed a single time. The CDR3 runs 15 residues. The germline V gene encodes CDR1 KGHSH and CDR2 LQKENI. With 1 base removed from V and 2 bases from J, the gap between germline ends came to 9 bases. V and J are TRBV18 and TRBJ1-5, with D unresolved. The source was CD4+ or CD8+ T cells sorted from blood, collected in a trial of the OX40 agonist ivuxolimab. This receptor was identified in an adult with an advanced solid tumor such as melanoma, head and neck, liver or kidney cancer. CDR3 amino acids: CASSPQGVGNQPQHF. The DNA of the CDR3 is TGTGCCAGCTCACCACAGGGTGTGGGCAATCAGCCCCAGCATTTT.